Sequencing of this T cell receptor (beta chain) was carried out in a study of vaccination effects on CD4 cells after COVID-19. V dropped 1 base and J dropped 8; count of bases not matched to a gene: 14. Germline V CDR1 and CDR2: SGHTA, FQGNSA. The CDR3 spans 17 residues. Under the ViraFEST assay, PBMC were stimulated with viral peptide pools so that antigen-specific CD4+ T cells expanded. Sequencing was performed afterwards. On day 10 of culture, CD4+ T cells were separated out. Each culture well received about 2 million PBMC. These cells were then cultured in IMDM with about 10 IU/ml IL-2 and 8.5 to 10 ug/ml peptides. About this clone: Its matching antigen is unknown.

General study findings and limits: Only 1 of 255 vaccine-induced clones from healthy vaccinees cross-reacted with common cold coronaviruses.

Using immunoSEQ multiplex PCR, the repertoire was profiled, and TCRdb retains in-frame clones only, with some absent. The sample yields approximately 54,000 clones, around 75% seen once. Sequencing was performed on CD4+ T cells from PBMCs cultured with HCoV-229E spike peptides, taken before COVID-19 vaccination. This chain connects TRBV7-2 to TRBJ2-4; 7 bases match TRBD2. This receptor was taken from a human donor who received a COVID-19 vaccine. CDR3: CASSLGSGWFAWDIQYF. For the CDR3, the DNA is TGTGCCAGCAGCTTAGGTAGCGGGTGGTTCGCTTGGGACATTCAGTACTTC.